This T cell receptor beta chain comes out of a study of blood T cells in healthy people across ages. Study-level results: Donor CMV status was unknown, possibly confounding expanded clonotype changes. Whereas aged donors had fewer naive CD4+ cells, long-lived donors had more of them and higher diversity.

This clonotype was observed a handful of times. Its antigen is not known. Trimming took off 6 bases at V and 3 bases at J, with 15 bases between the two ends. CDR3 length equals 14 residues. Germline V gene lookup returns CDR1 MNHNS and CDR2 SASEGT. A second PCR of roughly 7 to 11 cycles used a sample-barcoded 5' primer and a J-beta primer mix. TCRdb re-analysed the 5' RACE reads in MiXCR, keeping a single row per CDR3 protein. The profile shows roughly 1,000,000 distinct CDR3 sequences, about 25% of them singletons. The sample was also reused in another study, on T cells of mothers and their children. That work contributes: The authors added sample barcodes and 2-4 random nucleotides using the M1S primer of the second PCR. No persistent microchimeric T cell clones were detected at approximately 90 clones per million clonotypes sensitivity.

The sample comprised blood. J is TRBJ2-7 and V is TRBV6-1; D ambiguous. This clonotype was sampled from a girl aged 2 to 9 in good health. As DNA, the CDR3 is TGTGCCAGCAGGGACGGACCGGAATTCTACGAGCAGTACTTC. Protein: CASRDGPEFYEQYF.